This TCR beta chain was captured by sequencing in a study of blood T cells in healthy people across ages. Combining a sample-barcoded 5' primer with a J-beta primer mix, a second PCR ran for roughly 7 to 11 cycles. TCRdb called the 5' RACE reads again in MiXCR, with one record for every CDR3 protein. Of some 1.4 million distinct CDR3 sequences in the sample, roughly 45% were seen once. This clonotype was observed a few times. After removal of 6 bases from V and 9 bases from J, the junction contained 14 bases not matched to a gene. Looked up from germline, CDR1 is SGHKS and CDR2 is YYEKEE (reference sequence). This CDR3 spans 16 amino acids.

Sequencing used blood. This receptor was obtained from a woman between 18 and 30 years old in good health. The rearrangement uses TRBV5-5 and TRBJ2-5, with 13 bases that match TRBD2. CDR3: CASTRLAGGAKRPQYF. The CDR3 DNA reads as TGTGCCAGCACCCGACTAGCGGGGGGAGCGAAGAGACCCCAGTACTTC. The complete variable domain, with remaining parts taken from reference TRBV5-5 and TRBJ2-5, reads DAGVTQSPTHLIKTRGQQVTLRCSPISGHKSVSWYQQVLGQGPQFIFQYYEKEERGRGNFPDRFSARQFPNYSSELNVNALLLGDSALYLCASTRLAGGAKRPQYFGPGTRLLVL.